Presented here are 16 T cell receptor beta chains from one specimen sequenced in a study of cytomegalovirus exposure and HLA in healthy donors (dated by TCRdb to the late 2010s). Libraries were built with the immunoSEQ multiplex PCR assay. The multiplex PCR relied on a mix of 60 forward primers for TCR Vbeta segments and 13 reverse primers for TCR Jbeta segments. This is the immuneACCESS table as TCRdb keeps it, with only in-frame sequences that have V and J called. A part of the clones is gone; compared with another copy, unresolved V genes explain less than half, and the rest is unexplained. The record for this sample contains roughly 46,000 clones. Approximately 1% of the sample comes from the top ten. The sample consisted of PBMCs. Every receptor here comes from a woman aged 40 to 49 in good health and CMV-seronegative.

This sequence joins TRBV14 and TRBJ2-5; D possibly corresponds to TRBD2 (6 bases). Germline V gene lookup returns CDR1 SGHDN and CDR2 FVKESK. The CDR3 has 12 amino acids. The ends were cut back, 1 base at V and 7 bases at J, with 7 bases in the middle. In DNA, the CDR3 is TGTGCCAGCAGCCAAGGACTAGGGACCCAGTACTTC. Its translation: CASSQGLGTQYF.

This rearrangement joins TRBV18 to TRBJ2-1, with D hard to call. The germline V gene encodes CDR1 KGHSH and CDR2 LQKENI. V lost 2 bases and J lost 2, with 7 bases in between. The CDR3 has 14 residues. CDR3 sequence (DNA): TGTGCCAGCTCACCAGTCGTCCCCTACAATGAGCAGTTCTTC. Translating gives CASSPVVPYNEQFF.

The chain recombines TRBV4-2 with TRBJ1-2, with 7 bases lining up with TRBD1. The CDR3 runs to 16 residues. The V gene end was trimmed by 4 bases and the J gene end by 2 bases; junction bases not matched to a gene: 10. Germline V CDR1 and CDR2: LGHNA, YNFKEQ. The DNA of the CDR3 is TGTGCCAGCAGCCGACCGGGACAGCCATTGAACTATGGCTACACCTTC. Translating gives CASSRPGQPLNYGYTF.

The V and J genes are TRBV6-1 and TRBJ2-7, with D hard to call. Germline CDR1 and CDR2: MNHNS and SASEGT. V dropped 2 bases and J dropped 0 bases, with 8 bases sitting between them. The CDR3 spans 14 residues. The CDR3 sequence is CASSEFHGSYEQYF. The CDR3 DNA follows: TGTGCCAGCAGTGAATTTCACGGCTCCTACGAGCAGTACTTC.

This chain connects TRBV5-1 to TRBJ1-1; possibly TRBD1 for D (5 bases). CDR1 SGHRS and CDR2 YFSETQ come from the germline V gene. With 0 bases removed from V and 1 base from J, the gap between germline ends came to 13 bases. The CDR3 sequence is 16 residues long. The CDR3 sequence is CASSLGYRLTNTEAFF. In nucleotides, the CDR3 is TGCGCCAGCAGCTTGGGGTACAGGCTGACGAACACTGAAGCTTTCTTT.

The CDR3 region is CASSEVKTAKAFF. In DNA, the CDR3 is TGTGCCAGCAGTGAAGTAAAGACAGCGAAAGCTTTCTTT. The V call is TRBV6-1, the J call TRBJ1-1; D might be TRBD1 (5 bases). This CDR3 has 13 amino acids. V dropped 1 base and J dropped 9 bases, with 12 bases sitting between them. Germline lookup yields CDR1 MNHNS and CDR2 SASEGT.

This rearrangement joins TRBV28 to TRBJ1-2; perhaps TRBD1 as D (6 bases). This CDR3 contains 14 residues. The ends were cut back, 7 bases at V and 7 bases at J, with 19 bases in the middle. From germline, CDR1 is MDHEN and CDR2 SYDVKM. CDR3 protein: CASNGGGQVGGYTF. The CDR3 DNA reads as TGTGCCAGCAACGGCGGGGGGCAGGTCGGTGGCTACACCTTC.

The chain joins TRBV12-5 to TRBJ1-1, with D perhaps TRBD1 (5 bases). V was trimmed by 5 bases and J by 3 bases, leaving 13 bases between them. The CDR3 runs to 14 residues. Germline CDR1 LGHNT, CDR2 FRNRAP. Here the CDR3 DNA reads TGTGCTAGTGGTCAATGGGGGGAGGACACTGAAGCTTTCTTT. It encodes CASGQWGEDTEAFF. The entire variable domain, with the rest obtained from reference TRBV12-5 and TRBJ1-1, is as follows: DARVTQTPRHKVTEMGQEVTMRCQPILGHNTVFWYRQTMMQGLELLAYFRNRAPLDDSGMPKDRFSAEMPDATLATLKIQPSEPRDSAVYFCASGQWGEDTEAFFGQGTRLTVV.

CDR3 region: CASSLDHLAGVPYEQYF. The CDR3 DNA sequence: TGTGCCAGCAGCTTAGACCACTTAGCGGGAGTCCCCTACGAGCAGTACTTC. V usage is TRBV7-2 and J usage is TRBJ2-7, with TRBD2 matching 9 bases. V gave up 1 base and J gave up 2 bases; unmatched junction bases: 9. The CDR3 contains 17 residues. Germline V gene data show CDR1 as SGHTA and CDR2 as FQGNSA.

This chain joins TRBV9 and TRBJ2-1; TRBD2 agrees at 12 bases. The V gene end was trimmed by 4 bases and the J gene end by 5 bases; junction bases not matched to a gene: 13. Per the germline V gene, CDR1 is SGDLS and CDR2 is YYNGEE. The CDR3 has 18 residues. The CDR3 spells CASSTRGLAGTYNNEQFF. In nucleotides, the CDR3 is TGTGCCAGCAGCACTAGGGGACTAGCGGGTACATACAACAATGAGCAGTTCTTC.

The CDR3, as DNA: TGCAGCGTTGGACTAGCGGAAGGGTCCGAGCAGTACTTC. Protein sequence: CSVGLAEGSEQYF. This chain uses TRBV29-1 with TRBJ2-7, with TRBD2 matching 9 bases. Trimming at V came to 4 bases and at J to 6 bases, leaving 7 bases not matched to a gene. Germline V gene lookup returns CDR1 SQVTM and CDR2 ANQGSEA. There are 13 residues in the CDR3.

The rearrangement links TRBV28 to TRBJ1-1; 8 bases line up with TRBD1. Germline lookup yields CDR1 MDHEN and CDR2 SYDVKM. Trimming took 4 bases from V and 4 from J; bases not matched to a gene: 11. This CDR3 is built from 16 residues. This CDR3 is CASSSPDRGWGTEAFF. As DNA, the CDR3 is TGTGCCAGCAGTTCCCCAGACAGGGGATGGGGCACTGAAGCTTTCTTT.

Of note for this clone: A junction boundary mismatches the germline segment, possibly from a read error. The DNA of the CDR3 is TGTGCTAGCAGCCTAGGACCGAGCGCCTACGAGCAGTACTTC. Encoded protein: CASSLGPSAYEQYF. The chain recombines TRBV7-7 with TRBJ2-7; D not resolved. Germline V gene sequence: CDR1 SSHAT, CDR2 FNYEAQ (reference sequence). The CDR3 has 14 residues.

This sequence joins TRBV6-1 and TRBJ1-3; 7 bases map to TRBD1. V dropped 7 bases and J dropped 4; count of bases not matched to a gene: 10. The germline V gene encodes CDR1 MNHNS and CDR2 SASEGT. This CDR3 has 15 residues. In DNA, the CDR3 is TGTGCCAGCACCCCAAGGGGGGACAGAGGAAACACCATATATTTT. Protein sequence: CASTPRGDRGNTIYF.

The chain recombines TRBV28 with TRBJ2-7, with 13 bases matching TRBD2. Germline V gene lookup returns CDR1 MDHEN and CDR2 SYDVKM. The J segment lost 3 bases and the V segment lost 5 bases, leaving 10 bases of the junction unmatched. The length of the CDR3 is 17 residues. CDR3 sequence reads: CASSLGGLAGWRYEQYF. The CDR3 coding sequence is TGTGCCAGCAGTCTGGGGGGACTAGCGGGATGGCGCTACGAGCAGTACTTC.

This sequence joins TRBV29-1 and TRBJ1-5; TRBD1 matches 7 bases. This CDR3 has 13 residues. V dropped 5 bases and J dropped 3; count of bases not matched to a gene: 4. Germline V gives CDR1 SQVTM, CDR2 ANQGSEA. The CDR3 bases are TGCAGCGTTCTAACAGGGGTCAATCAGCCCCAGCATTTT. Translated, it gives CSVLTGVNQPQHF.